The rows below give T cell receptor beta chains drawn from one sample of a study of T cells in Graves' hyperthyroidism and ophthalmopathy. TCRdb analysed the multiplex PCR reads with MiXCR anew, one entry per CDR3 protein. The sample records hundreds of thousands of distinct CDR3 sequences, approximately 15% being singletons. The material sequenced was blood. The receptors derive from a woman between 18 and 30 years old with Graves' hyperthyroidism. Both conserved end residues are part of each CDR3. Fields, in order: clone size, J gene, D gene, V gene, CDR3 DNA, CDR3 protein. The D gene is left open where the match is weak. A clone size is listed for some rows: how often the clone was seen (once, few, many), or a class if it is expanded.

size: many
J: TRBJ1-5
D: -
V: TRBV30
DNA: TGTGCCTGGAGTAAAAACAGGGTCCTCAATCAGCCCCAGCATTTT
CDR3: CAWSKNRVLNQPQHF

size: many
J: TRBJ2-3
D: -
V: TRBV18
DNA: TGTGCCAGCTCACCAGAAAACCCTGGGGATACGCAGTATTTT
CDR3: CASSPENPGDTQYF

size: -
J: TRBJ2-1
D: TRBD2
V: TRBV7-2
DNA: TGTGCCAGCAGCTTACGACTAGCGGGAGGGCCTGATGAGCAGTTCTTC
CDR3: CASSLRLAGGPDEQFF

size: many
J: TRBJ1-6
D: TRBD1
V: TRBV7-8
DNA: TGTGCCAGCAGCTTAGGGGCGACAGGGCAGTCACCCCTCCACTTT
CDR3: CASSLGATGQSPLHF

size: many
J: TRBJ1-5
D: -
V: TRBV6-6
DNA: TGTGCCAGCAGTTACTCAGCTGGGGTTAATCAGCCCCAGCATTTT
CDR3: CASSYSAGVNQPQHF

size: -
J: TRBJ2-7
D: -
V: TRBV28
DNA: TGTGCCAGCAGTTTTCCCGGGGATGCCTACGAGCAGTACTTC
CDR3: CASSFPGDAYEQYF

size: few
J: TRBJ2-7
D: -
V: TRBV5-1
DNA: TGCGCCAACTCGGTTTCTAGCTTTGCCTACGAGCAGTACTTC
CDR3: CANSVSSFAYEQYF

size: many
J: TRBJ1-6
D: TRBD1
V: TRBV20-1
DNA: TGCAGTGCGCAAGACCCGCGGGGACAGTCAACAGGCGGTTCACCCCTCCACTTT
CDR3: CSAQDPRGQSTGGSPLHF

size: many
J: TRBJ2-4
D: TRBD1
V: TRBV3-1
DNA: TGTGCCAGCAGCCTCGGGACAGTAAACATTCAGTACTTC
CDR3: CASSLGTVNIQYF

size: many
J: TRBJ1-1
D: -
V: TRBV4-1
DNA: TGCGCCAGCAGCCCCGGACAGTCCTTGAACACTGAAGCTTTCTTT
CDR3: CASSPGQSLNTEAFF

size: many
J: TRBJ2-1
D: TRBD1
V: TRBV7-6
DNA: TGTGCCAGCAGCTTACAGGGGGCTGGTGAGCAGTTCTTC
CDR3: CASSLQGAGEQFF

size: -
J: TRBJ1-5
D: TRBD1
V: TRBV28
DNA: TGTGCCAGCAGTCCCCTGGGACAGCACAATCAGCCCCAGCATTTT
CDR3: CASSPLGQHNQPQHF

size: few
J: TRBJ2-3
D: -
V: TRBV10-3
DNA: TGTGCCATCAGTGAGCAGGGCAACGGGACAGATACGCAGTATTTT
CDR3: CAISEQGNGTDTQYF

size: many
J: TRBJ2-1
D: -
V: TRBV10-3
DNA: TGTGCCATCAGTGAGTCTGGGAAGGGTGAGCAGTTCTTC
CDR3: CAISESGKGEQFF

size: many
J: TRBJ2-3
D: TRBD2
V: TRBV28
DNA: TGTGCCAGCAGACAAGGTAGCGGGAGTATCGCAGATACGCAGTATTTT
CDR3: CASRQGSGSIADTQYF

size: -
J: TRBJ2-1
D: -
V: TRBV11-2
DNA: TGTGCCAGCAGCTTTGGATGGGGCGGGCAGTTCTTC
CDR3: CASSFGWGGQFF

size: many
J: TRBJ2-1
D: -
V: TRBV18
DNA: TGTGCCAGCTCACCACCGTTTCAGACATACAATGAGCAGTTCTTC
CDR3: CASSPPFQTYNEQFF

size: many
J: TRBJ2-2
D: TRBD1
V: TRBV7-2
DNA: TGTGCCAGCAGCCCGGGGACAGTTTACACCGGGGAGCTGTTTTTT
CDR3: CASSPGTVYTGELFF

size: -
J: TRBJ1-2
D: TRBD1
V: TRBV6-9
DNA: TGTGCCAGCAGTTACGCATGGACAGGGGGCGGAGGTGGCTACACCTTC
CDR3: CASSYAWTGGGGGYTF

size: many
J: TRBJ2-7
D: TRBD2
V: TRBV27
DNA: TGTGCCAGCACCCCGGGACTAGCGGGAGGACCCGGATCCTACGAGCAGTACTTC
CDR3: CASTPGLAGGPGSYEQYF

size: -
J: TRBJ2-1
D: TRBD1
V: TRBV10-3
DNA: TGTGCCATCAAAAGGGGGACAGGGGGCTCTTTCCTCTCCGTGGAAAACAATGAGCAGTTCTTC
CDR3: CAIKRGTGGSFLSVENNEQFF

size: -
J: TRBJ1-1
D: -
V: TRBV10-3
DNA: TGTGCCACCCTTAAAACACAGCCTGAAGCTTTCTTT
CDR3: CATLKTQPEAFF

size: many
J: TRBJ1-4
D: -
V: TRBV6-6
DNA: TGTGCCAGCAGTTACGGGGGGGGAGGTATGGGAGAAAAACTGTTTTTT
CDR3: CASSYGGGGMGEKLFF

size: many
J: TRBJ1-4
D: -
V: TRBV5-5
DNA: TGTGCCAGCAGCTTGGACACCTTTAATGAAAAACTGTTTTTT
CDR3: CASSLDTFNEKLFF

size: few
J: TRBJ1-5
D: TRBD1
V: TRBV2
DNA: TGTGTCAGCAGTCGACAGGGGTTTGACAATCAGCCCCAGCATTTT
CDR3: CVSSRQGFDNQPQHF

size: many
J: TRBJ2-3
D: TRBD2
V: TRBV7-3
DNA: TGTGCCAGCAGCTTATTAGGACTAGCGGGACACACAGATACGCAGTATTTT
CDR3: CASSLLGLAGHTDTQYF

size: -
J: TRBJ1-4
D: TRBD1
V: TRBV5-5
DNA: TGTGCCAGCAGTTTGTCAATCGGACAGGGGACCTCAACTAATGAAAAACTGTTTTTT
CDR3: CASSLSIGQGTSTNEKLFF

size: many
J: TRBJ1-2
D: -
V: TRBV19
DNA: TGTGCCAGTAGTACACAGCAATCCTATGGCTACACCTTC
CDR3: CASSTQQSYGYTF

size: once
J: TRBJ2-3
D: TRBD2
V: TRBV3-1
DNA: TGTGCCAGCAGCCCGACTAGCGAAAGCACAGATACGCAGTATTTT
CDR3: CASSPTSESTDTQYF

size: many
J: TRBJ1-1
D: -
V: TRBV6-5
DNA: TGTGCCAGCAGTTACGACGGGAACACTGAAGCTTTCTTT
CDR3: CASSYDGNTEAFF

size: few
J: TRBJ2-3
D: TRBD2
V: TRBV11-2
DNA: TGTGCCAGCAGCTTAGCCGCTAGCGGGACTTGGGATACGCAGTATTTT
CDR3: CASSLAASGTWDTQYF

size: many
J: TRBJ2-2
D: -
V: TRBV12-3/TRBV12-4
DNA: TGTGCCAGCAGCCAGGGGTCGAACACCGGGGAGCTGTTTTTT
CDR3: CASSQGSNTGELFF

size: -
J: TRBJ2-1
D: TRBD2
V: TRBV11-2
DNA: TGTGCCAGCAGCCGCGAGGTAGCGGGAGATATCTACAATGAGCAGTTCTTC
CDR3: CASSREVAGDIYNEQFF

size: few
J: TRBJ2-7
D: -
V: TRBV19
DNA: TGTGCCACACAAACGCAGGACAGCACCTACGAGCAGTACTTC
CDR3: CATQTQDSTYEQYF

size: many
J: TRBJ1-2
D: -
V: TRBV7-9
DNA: TGTGCCAGCAGCCTCGGGGAATACGATGGCTACACCTTC
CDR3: CASSLGEYDGYTF

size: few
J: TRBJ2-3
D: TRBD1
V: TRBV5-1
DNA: TGCGCCAGCAGCTTGCCGGGACAGGGATCAACAGATACGCAGTATTTT
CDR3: CASSLPGQGSTDTQYF

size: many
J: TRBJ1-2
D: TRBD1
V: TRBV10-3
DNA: TGTGCCATCAGCACTGACAGGGAGTATGGCTACACCTTC
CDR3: CAISTDREYGYTF

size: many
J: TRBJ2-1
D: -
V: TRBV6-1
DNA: TGTGCCAGCAGTCCACGGGGTAACTCCTACAATGAGCAGTTCTTC
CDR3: CASSPRGNSYNEQFF

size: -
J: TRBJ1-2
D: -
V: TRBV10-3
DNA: TGTGCCATCAGTGAGGACGGGACCGATGGCTACACCTTC
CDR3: CAISEDGTDGYTF

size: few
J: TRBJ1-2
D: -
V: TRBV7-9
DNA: TGTGCCAGCAGCCCACGAATGACTGCCGGGTATGGCTACACCTTC
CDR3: CASSPRMTAGYGYTF

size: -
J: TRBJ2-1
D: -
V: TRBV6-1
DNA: TGTGCCAGCAGTGAAGGGGCAGCGGGCCCAGGTGGCTCCTACAATGAGCAGTTCTTC
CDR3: CASSEGAAGPGGSYNEQFF

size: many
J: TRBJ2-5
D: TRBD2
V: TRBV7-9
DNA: TGTGCCGGTAGCGGGATACAAGAGACCCAGTACTTC
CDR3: CAGSGIQETQYF

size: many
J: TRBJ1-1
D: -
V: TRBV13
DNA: TGTGCCAGCAGCTACAGTCCGACGAACACTGAAGCTTTCTTT
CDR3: CASSYSPTNTEAFF

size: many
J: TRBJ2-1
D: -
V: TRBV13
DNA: TGTGCCAGCAGCCTTCCCGGACAGATAGGTGAGCAGTTCTTC
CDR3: CASSLPGQIGEQFF

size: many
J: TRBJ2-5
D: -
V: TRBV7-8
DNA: TGTGCCAGCACCACGGGGATTCTCCGGCAGGGGACCCAGTACTTC
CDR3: CASTTGILRQGTQYF

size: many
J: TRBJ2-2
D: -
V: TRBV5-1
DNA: TGCGCCAGCAGCTTTACAGAAGCGGGGGAGCTGTTTTTT
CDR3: CASSFTEAGELFF

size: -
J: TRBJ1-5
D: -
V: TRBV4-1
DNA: TGCGCCAGCAGCCAAGCCCGTAACAATCAGCCCCAGCATTTT
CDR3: CASSQARNNQPQHF

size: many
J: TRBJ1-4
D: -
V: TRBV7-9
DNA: TGTGCCAGCAGCTTAAACCCGACAATTGCAACTAATGAAAAACTGTTTTTT
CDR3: CASSLNPTIATNEKLFF

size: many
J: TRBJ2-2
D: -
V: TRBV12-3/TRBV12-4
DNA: TGTGCCAGCAGTCCTCCGAAAGTCGGTCCCGGGGAGCTGTTTTTT
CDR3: CASSPPKVGPGELFF

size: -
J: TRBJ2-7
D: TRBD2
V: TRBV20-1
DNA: TGCAGTGCTAGAGGAACTAGCGGGAGGGCAGCCTACGAGCAGTACTTC
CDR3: CSARGTSGRAAYEQYF

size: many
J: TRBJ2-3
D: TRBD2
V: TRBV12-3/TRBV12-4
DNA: TGTGCCAGCAGTCCCGGGACTAGCTTATCGGCGGGCACAGATACGCAGTATTTT
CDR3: CASSPGTSLSAGTDTQYF

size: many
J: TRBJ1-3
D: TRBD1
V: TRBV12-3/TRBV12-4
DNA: TGTGCCAGCAGTTCCCGACAGGGAATGAGAAACACCATATATTTT
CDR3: CASSSRQGMRNTIYF

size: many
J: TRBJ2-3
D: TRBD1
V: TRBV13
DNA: TGTGCCAGCAGGCTGGGACAGGGGCCGGCAGATACGCAGTATTTT
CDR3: CASRLGQGPADTQYF